Listed here are 10 T cell receptor beta chains from one sample, sequenced in a study of beta chain features in type 1 diabetes. Isolated RNA was reverse transcribed in full, so expressed TCRB transcripts were sequenced. Measured with immunoSEQ multiplex PCR; TCRdb has only the in-frame clones, and not every one. The data hold a few hundred thousand clones, with 11% observed a single time. The sample was central memory CD4+ T cells from blood. The receptors were sampled from a man younger than 35 in good health.

The CDR3, as DNA: TGTGCCATCAGTGAGGGACAGGGCCTCAATCAGCCCCAGCATTTT. This sequence encodes CAISEGQGLNQPQHF. The chain carries TRBV10-3 and TRBJ1-5; 8 bases map to TRBD1. The CDR3 extends over 15 amino acids. The V and J ends lost 2 bases and 3 bases, in that order; junction bases with no gene match: 3. The germline CDR1 and CDR2 sequences are ENHRY and SYGVKD.

The chain combines TRBV7-7 with TRBJ2-5, with D possibly matching TRBD1 (5 bases). Germline CDR1 SSHAT, CDR2 FNYEAQ (reference sequence). The CDR3 spans 13 residues. The CDR3 spells CAKSSGPQETQYF. The CDR3 bases are TGTGCAAAAAGTTCAGGGCCCCAAGAGACCCAGTACTTC.

The J gene is TRBJ2-1, the V gene TRBV19, with TRBD2 as a possible D gene (5 bases). V lost 3 bases, J lost 3 bases, and 12 bases lay in between. Germline loops: CDR1 LNHDA, CDR2 SQIVND (reference sequence). CDR3 length: 15 residues. The CDR3 here is CASSIREVHYNEQFF. CDR3 coding DNA: TGTGCCAGTAGTATCCGGGAAGTTCACTACAATGAGCAGTTCTTC.

This clone was seen a handful of times. The rearrangement joins TRBV5-4 to TRBJ2-6; D is perhaps TRBD1 (6 bases). Germline CDR1 SGHNT, CDR2 YYREEE (reference sequence). The CDR3 loop spans 16 amino acids. V was cut by 1 base and J by 1 base, with 9 bases left in between. CDR3 coding DNA: TGTGCCAGCAGCTTGCAGGGGCTGTCTGGGGCCAACGTCCTGACTTTC. It encodes CASSLQGLSGANVLTF.

J is TRBJ1-1 and V is TRBV29-1; D is unclear. With 0 bases removed from V and 4 bases from J, the gap between germline ends came to 12 bases. Germline V lookup: CDR1 SQVTM, CDR2 ANQGSEA. This CDR3 is 14 amino acids long. CDR3 in DNA: TGCAGCGTTGAAGAGGGCGGAGCTGGCACTGAAGCTTTCTTT. Encoded protein: CSVEEGGAGTEAFF.

This clone was seen a few times. V gene TRBV15 combines with J gene TRBJ2-7; perhaps TRBD2 as D (6 bases). CDR3 length: 17 amino acids. Trimming pared 0 bases from V and 1 base from J, leaving 16 bases between. Germline V gives CDR1 LNHNV, CDR2 YYDKDF (reference sequence). CDR3: CATSRDLWGESSYEQYF. For the CDR3, the DNA is TGTGCCACCAGCAGAGATCTCTGGGGGGAGTCTTCCTACGAGCAGTACTTC.

This sequence joins TRBV28 and TRBJ2-5; 12 bases map to TRBD2. The assigned J gene may be wrong: the sequence end matches TRBJ2-7 better. Germline CDR1 MDHEN, CDR2 SYDVKM. This CDR3 has 15 residues. CDR3 nucleotides: TGTGCCAGCAGTTTCGTGACTAGCGGGAGCTACGAGCAGTACTTC. Translation gives CASSFVTSGSYEQYF.

This clone has at least ten counts. DNA of the CDR3: TGTGCCAGCAGTGACCGGCCCTACGAGCAGTACTTC. Protein product: CASSDRPYEQYF. The chain uses TRBV5-6 and TRBJ2-7; D remains ambiguous. Germline V gene lookup returns CDR1 SGHDT and CDR2 YYEEEE. Between the trimmed V and J ends, which lost 5 bases and 2 bases, there was a span of 8 bases. The CDR3 spans 12 residues. Looking up the rest from reference TRBV5-6 and TRBJ2-7 gives the full variable domain: DAGVTQSPTHLIKTRGQQVTLRCSPKSGHDTVSWYQQALGQGPQFIFQYYEEEERQRGNFPDRFSGHQFPNYSSELNVNALLLGDSALYLCASSDRPYEQYFGPGTRLTVT.

The V gene is TRBV5-1, the J gene TRBJ2-5; 12 bases are shared with TRBD1. Germline V gene sequence: CDR1 SGHRS, CDR2 YFSETQ. The CDR3 is 16 amino acids. V lost 4 bases, J lost 2 bases, and 6 bases stayed unmatched. CDR3 in DNA: TGCGCCAGCAGCCTAGGGGACAGGGGGCAGCAAGAGACCCAGTACTTC. It codes for CASSLGDRGQQETQYF. Full variable domain (outside the CDR3, taken from reference TRBV5-1 and TRBJ2-5): KAGVTQTPRYLIKTRGQQVTLSCSPISGHRSVSWYQQTPGQGLQFLFEYFSETQRNKGNFPGRFSGRQFSNSRSEMNVSTLELGDSALYLCASSLGDRGQQETQYFGPGTRLLVL.

This clone was seen only a few times. This chain joins TRBV30 and TRBJ1-3, with D unresolved. V lost 0 bases and J lost 8, with 8 bases in between. In germline, CDR1 is GTSNPN, CDR2 SVGIG (reference sequence). CDR3 length equals 12 residues. CDR3 residues: CAWSVYRDTIYF. CDR3 bases: TGTGCCTGGAGTGTATATCGCGACACCATATATTTT.